This TCR beta chain was retrieved from a study of cytomegalovirus exposure and HLA in healthy donors (TCRdb year 2017). For context, the study as a whole: In an earlier analysis of roughly 590 of the donors, 276 Gb of sequence data and 90 million to 130 million unique TCR beta sequences from some 170 million T cells were reported. Approximately 300 gigabases of sequencing data and around 85 million unique TCR sequences made up an early release that covered over 550 HLA-typed donors. The genetic ancestry cluster associated with self-reported Caucasian donors included approximately 85% of the roughly 390 genotyped donors. The study aimed to test whether signatures of past pathogen exposure could be identified by cataloging public T cell receptors. The T cell repertoires of 670 or so subjects were profiled by immunosequencing and related to cytomegalovirus serostatus. In addition to the first cohort of roughly 700 subjects, a separate validation cohort of approximately 130 different subjects was used. To predict cytomegalovirus infection status, the study brought together high-throughput TCR immunosequencing, statistical association of individual TCRs with disease status, and machine learning. To study patterns of TCR occurrence, a later analysis re-analyzed previously published TCR beta repertoires from 650 to 750 donors and added high-resolution HLA genotyping. Rather than using new phenotypic data, the later analysis identified candidate immune exposures from TCR beta sequences and from how often those sequences occurred across donors. To decide whether each TCR beta V gene segment behaved as functional or pseudogenic, an earlier analysis of approximately 620 of the donors relied on high-throughput TCR beta sequencing. Donor age, sex, ethnicity and CMV serostatus were collected together with the repertoire data. In a later genetic analysis, genome-wide SNP genotypes for about 55% of the roughly 700 donors were used, and that subset was treated as a discovery cohort. Every repertoire in the discovery cohort had been generated on one and the same sequencing platform. Both class I and class II loci were covered by HLA typing, at four-digit resolution. The number of typed donors differed by locus: roughly 620-630 for A, B, C, DRB1 and DQB1; some 500 for DQA1; approximately 600 for DPA1; and some 430 for DPB1. Because of strong linkage in the cohort, roughly five DR-DQ haplotypes were treated as single units for association and clustering. Across about 380 genotyped donors of the cohort, an average of about 220,000 unique TCR beta nucleotide sequences per donor were sequenced, and approximately 17% of those sequences were non-productive.

Libraries were prepared through the immunoSEQ multiplex PCR assay. A mixture of 60 forward primers for TCR Vbeta segments and 13 reverse primers for TCR Jbeta segments was used in the multiplex PCR. The CDR3 region of rearranged TCR beta genes was amplified from genomic DNA by a multiplex PCR assay. Amplified TCR beta libraries were sequenced as 87-base-pair reads on the Illumina HiSeq System. As for the authors' bioinformatics: A later analysis counted about 76 million unique TCR beta chains across the 600 to 850 repertoires, and roughly 11 million of these chains were shared by at least two donors. Raw reads were error-corrected and collapsed into unique sequences by a nearest-neighbor algorithm in which closely related sequences were merged to remove PCR and sequencing errors. To assign V, D and J gene segments, CDR3 sequences were aligned to IMGT reference sequences. For a sequence to be retained, at least a six-nucleotide match to both a V gene segment and a J gene segment was required. Rearrangements were called productive when the CDR3 lacked stop codons and stayed in frame with V and J; all others were non-productive. CDR3 was defined according to IMGT convention as the region running from the second conserved V-encoded cysteine to the conserved J-encoded phenylalanine. Sequences without an unambiguous match to a single V gene segment were excluded from the earlier analysis of a few hundred of the donors. In an earlier analysis of approximately 590 of the donors, V segments were called functional above 56.7% productive rearrangements and were called segregating when the between-donor standard deviation exceeded 5%. A statistical classification framework was built to diagnose cytomegalovirus status from the catalog of TCR beta chain sequences. V and J gene assignment, in a later analysis, came from comparing TCR nucleotide sequences with IMGT/GENE-DB human TR gene sequences. The TCRdist pipeline was used in a later analysis to assign CDR3 sequences and most-parsimonious VDJ recombination scenarios. A later analysis defined each TCR beta chain by its CDR3 amino acid sequence plus V-gene family, and excluded reads lacking a unique V-gene family. As a way to deal with suspected cross-contamination and a sequencing artifact, a later analysis dropped 592 nucleotide sequences that were highly shared and had low generation probability. A later analysis calculated a clonal expansion index for each public chain from normalized within-repertoire ranks of inferred template counts. Generation probabilities in a later analysis came from a VDJ recombination model fitted to out-of-frame rearrangements, and those results were checked against IGoR. Hypergeometric tests were used in a later analysis to score TCR-TCR, TCR-HLA and TCR-CMV co-occurrence, with a repertoire-size bias correction applied to the TCR pairs. A later analysis estimated false discovery rates by permuting HLA or CMV assignments 20 times. In a later analysis, co-occurring TCRs were grouped with DBSCAN, and TCRdist sequence similarity was added when clustering was performed within HLA-allele-positive subsets. Co-occurrence clustering excluded repertoires with fewer than 30,000 or more than 120,000 public chains, plus five with anomalous nucleotide sharing. TCRdb took over this immuneACCESS table, retaining in-frame rearrangements with V and J assigned. Such tables are incomplete; in checked studies, under half of the missing clones stem from an unresolved V gene, and the remainder is unexplained. Clonal size and the V and J genes are those of that table, whereas D and trimming came from the DNA. The sample table holds approximately 150,000 clones, of which about 77% were seen once. The ten largest account for over 2.5% of the sample.

The cohort was made up of about 610 healthy bone marrow donors. All cohort members were sampled while nominally healthy, although unrecorded immune exposures were likely present. The donor was CMV seropositive and belonged to the group of 250 to 300 seropositive cohort members. A peripheral blood sample was collected from each donor, and TCR beta sequencing was performed on peripheral blood mononuclear cells. The Qiagen DNeasy Blood Extraction Kit was used to extract genomic DNA from the blood cell samples. CDR1 MNHEY and CDR2 SMNVEV were looked up in the germline V gene (reference sequence). The cysteine opens and the phenylalanine closes a CDR3 of 14 amino acids. The only DNA kept is the CDR3, 42 bases in frame from the first base. The V end gives up 8 bases and the J end 2 bases, leaving 5 bases in the junction not matched to a gene. As regards this clone: The clone's antigen remains unknown. Base qualities are missing; no much larger clone stands one base away.

The study at large found these results: Only TCR beta chains were sequenced in this cohort, and the absence of alpha or paired-chain data limited detectable features. Some IMGT-functional V segments, including TRBV6-2 and TRBV6-3, could not be distinguished by the 87-base-pair reads and were therefore excluded. In vitro tests confirmed that a few of the cytomegalovirus-associated TCR beta chains recognize cytomegalovirus antigens. The presence/absence analyses assumed that sequencing depth was roughly uniform across donors, and that assumption may not be true. A later genetic analysis associated a missense DCLRE1C variant with V-gene and J-gene trimming of TCR beta chains, and an independent cohort replicated the association. Broadly in line with IMGT annotations, most TCR beta V segments showed up in productive rearrangements about 87% or about 30% of the time in an earlier analysis of some 590 of the donors. In a later analysis, 16,951 TCR beta sequences were associated with specific HLA alleles at a false discovery rate of 0.05. A later analysis found that HLA-associated TCR beta chains were more clonally expanded and had lower generation probabilities than equally common non-associated chains. The authors suggested that the approach could potentially be generalized to other disease states and immunological phenotypes. In both the original and validation cohorts, the classifier was reported to diagnose cytomegalovirus status with high specificity and sensitivity. Linkage disequilibrium might explain the correlated functional status among segregating V segments, but an unknown experimental factor could not be excluded. Immune exposure information for the cohort was limited to CMV serostatus. A later analysis found that most CMV-associated TCR beta chains appeared HLA-restricted, with HLA associations seemingly driven largely by CMV exposure. A total of fewer than 200 TCR beta chains were listed by the study as associated with cytomegalovirus. A further reported finding was that TCR beta sequences accurately predicted the HLA-A and HLA-B alleles for most subjects in the first cohort. According to a later analysis, TCR association rates differed among HLA loci, with DRB1 alleles showing the most associated TCRs and HLA-C alleles showing the fewest. Because some donors lacked HLA typing at each locus, the association tests relied only on the typed subset. Assigning TCR associations to individual alleles was difficult when HLA alleles, especially DR and DQ, strongly co-occurred. In a later genetic analysis, fewer N-insertions in productive TCRs were reported among donors in an Asian-associated ancestry cluster than the roughly 640-donor mean. A cluster of highly shared sequence variants was judged likely to represent a technical artifact of the sequencing pipeline. Several of the top co-occurrence clusters appeared to be linked to parvovirus B19, influenza, CMV and Epstein-Barr virus, according to a later analysis. Most TCR sequences were observed very rarely across donors, whereas some public TCRs were present in many individuals. Because counts were too low, seventeen rarely observed V segments, including chromosome 9 orphons, were excluded from the earlier analysis of some 590 of the donors.

The TCR sequence derives from a woman between 40 and 50 years old in good health and CMV-seropositive. Sequencing input: PBMCs. The V and J genes are TRBV27 and TRBJ2-5; 10 bases in the junction line up with TRBD1. CDR3 sequence: CASAWGQGQETQYF. The bases read TGTGCCAGCGCTTGGGGACAGGGGCAAGAGACCCAGTACTTC.